These T cell receptor beta chains were read from a single sample in a study of blood T cell repertoires in COVID-19. TCRdb's table, derived via immunoSEQ multiplex PCR, lists solely in-frame clones and lacks some. The sample holds approximately 300,000 clones, around nine tenths seen once. The sequencing input was PBMCs or T cells enriched from blood (not recorded which). These receptors were taken from a man aged 55 to 69 who had recovered from COVID-19. Each CDR3 is given without its conserved first and last residue.

TRBV5-1	13	TRBJ1-4	ASRKQQTPNEKLF
TRBV28	12	TRBJ1-1	ASSLTGGSTEAF
TRBV10-3	13	TRBJ2-5	AIDRTSGSRETQY
TRBV7-9	13	TRBJ2-7	ASSELAGESYEQY
TRBV11-3	14	TRBJ2-1	ASSLVVSGAGDEQF
TRBV25-1	13	TRBJ2-1	ASNVGASGKDEQF
TRBV19	12	TRBJ1-2	ASNRQGLSGGYT
TRBV12-3/TRBV12-4	9	TRBJ1-2	ASSQGGGYT
TRBV30	11	TRBJ1-3	AWNREYGNTIY
TRBV21-1	12	TRBJ2-3	ASSKAGGPDTQY
TRBV15	12	TRBJ1-4	ATSLRRVNEKLF
TRBV3-1/TRBV3-2	13	TRBJ1-1	ASSQDSGMNTEAF
TRBV6-1	11	TRBJ1-1	ASSENRATEAF
TRBV5-5	12	TRBJ2-5	ASSLQGGQETQY
TRBV30	13	TRBJ1-5	AWSLQGRGNQPQH
TRBV5-6	10	TRBJ2-7	ASSDINYEQY
TRBV6-1	11	TRBJ1-2	ASSEGGLYGYT
TRBV27	14	TRBJ2-6	ASTRQGLSGANVLT
TRBV6-2/TRBV6-3	12	TRBJ2-7	ASSLTSGPYEQY
TRBV7-9	12	TRBJ1-3	ASSLPQGGGTIY
TRBV30	12	TRBJ2-7	AWKAGQGFHEQY
TRBV10-2	12	TRBJ2-7	ASRDTGATYEQY
TRBV7-6	15	TRBJ2-1	ASSSETSGSSYNEQF
TRBV7-2	15	TRBJ2-7	ASSHEKGLAVRREQY
TRBV19	12	TRBJ2-3	ASKSRLAGDTQY
TRBV12-1	11	TRBJ2-1	ASSFFIYNEQF
TRBV5-5	15	TRBJ1-5	ASSFGVPARQNQPQH
TRBV27	13	TRBJ2-7	ASSFLQGSSYEQY
TRBV2	13	TRBJ1-5	ASSELVGGNQPQH
TRBV9	16	TRBJ2-5	ASSSGLAGEVRQETQY
TRBV18	14	TRBJ2-1	ASSVNTGGWRHEQF
TRBV30	13	TRBJ1-2	AWSGWPAGDYGYT
TRBV5-1	13	TRBJ2-2	ASSLNQGHTGELF
TRBV4-2	12	TRBJ2-7	ASSHYRGRYEQY
TRBV19	11	TRBJ2-3	ASRQGVADTQY
TRBV7-8	16	TRBJ2-7	ASRQQSRSGGPYYEQY
TRBV5-1	14	TRBJ1-3	ASSTDSFSSGNTIY
TRBV7-3	12	TRBJ2-3	ASSARPGTDTQY
TRBV30	13	TRBJ2-3	AWSLGLAGAYTQY
TRBV12-3/TRBV12-4	11	TRBJ1-1	ASTPLGNTEAF
TRBV15	12	TRBJ1-4	ATRPWGGTEKLF
TRBV5-1	17	TRBJ1-4	ASSYQTGTGPGVSEKLF
TRBV7-2	10	TRBJ1-2	ASSLASYGYT
TRBV5-1	13	TRBJ2-3	ASSEPRGGADTQY
TRBV5-1	12	TRBJ2-7	ASSLEAPKYEQY
TRBV18	14	TRBJ1-5	ASSPRQQGAHQPQH
TRBV5-1	13	TRBJ2-1	ASSSSGSPYNEQF
TRBV24-1	12	TRBJ1-5	ATSDSRGYQPQH
TRBV6-2/TRBV6-3	12	TRBJ2-1	ASSQRGSYNEQF
TRBV14	13	TRBJ1-1	ASSQTWAGGTEAF